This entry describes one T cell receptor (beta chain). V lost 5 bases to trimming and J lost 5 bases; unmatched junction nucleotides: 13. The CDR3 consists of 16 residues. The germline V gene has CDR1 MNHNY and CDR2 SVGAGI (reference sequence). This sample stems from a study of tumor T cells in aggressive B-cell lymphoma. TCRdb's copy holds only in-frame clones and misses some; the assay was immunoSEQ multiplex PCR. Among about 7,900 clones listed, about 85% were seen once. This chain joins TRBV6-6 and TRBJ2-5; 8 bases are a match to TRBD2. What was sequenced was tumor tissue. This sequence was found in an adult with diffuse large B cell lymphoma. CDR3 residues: CASSGTLAAVGETQYF. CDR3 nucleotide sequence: TGTGCCAGCAGTGGGACACTAGCGGCTGTAGGGGAGACCCAGTACTTC.